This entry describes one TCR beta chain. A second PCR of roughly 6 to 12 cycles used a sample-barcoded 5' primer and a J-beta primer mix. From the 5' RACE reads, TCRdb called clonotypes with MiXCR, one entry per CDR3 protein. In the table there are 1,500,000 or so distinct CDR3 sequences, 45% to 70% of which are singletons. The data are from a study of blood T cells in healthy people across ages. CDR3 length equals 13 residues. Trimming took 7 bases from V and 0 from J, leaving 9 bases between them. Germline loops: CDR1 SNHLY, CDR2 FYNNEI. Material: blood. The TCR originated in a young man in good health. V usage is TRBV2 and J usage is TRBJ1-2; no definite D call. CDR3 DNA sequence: TGTGCCAGCAAGGGCAGCTCTAACTATGGCTACACCTTC. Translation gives CASKGSSNYGYTF.